These T cell receptor beta chains were read from a single sample in a study of cytomegalovirus exposure and HLA in healthy donors. Assay: immunoSEQ multiplex PCR; the TCRdb copy retains only in-frame clones and omits some. The sample records about 130,000 clones, roughly 80% being singletons. Sequencing was carried out using PBMCs. These TCRs come from a male donor in good health and CMV-seronegative. The CDR3 runs from the conserved cysteine through the conserved F or W. The D gene is left open where the match is weak. Some rows mark clone size as missing; the rest say once, few, many or name a class of expanded clone.

clone_size j_call v_call d_call cdr3_aa cdr3_nt
once TRBJ2-1 TRBV2 TRBD2 CASETRLAGGDEQFF TGTGCCAGCGAAACCAGACTAGCGGGAGGGGATGAGCAGTTCTTC
few TRBJ2-5 TRBV5-1 - CASSLGGAPETQYF TGCGCCAGCAGCTTAGGCGGGGCCCCAGAGACCCAGTACTTC
medium-sized TRBJ1-1 TRBV30 - CAWSRSTGTEAFF TGTGCCTGGAGTCGGTCAACGGGGACTGAAGCTTTCTTT
- TRBJ2-7 TRBV4-3 - CASSQLASSYEQYF TGCGCCAGCAGCCAATTAGCTTCCTCCTACGAGCAGTACTTC
- TRBJ2-7 TRBV5-1 TRBD1 CASSLQGASYEQYF TGCGCCAGCAGCCTACAGGGGGCGTCCTACGAGCAGTACTTC
- TRBJ2-3 TRBV5-1 - CASSLGLRGPSTDTQYF TGCGCCAGCAGCTTGGGTCTTAGAGGCCCGTCAACAGATACGCAGTATTTT
few TRBJ1-6 TRBV4-3 - CASSQDGQGNSPLHF TGCGCCAGCAGCCAAGACGGGCAGGGAAACTCACCCCTCCACTTT
- TRBJ2-7 TRBV7-9 TRBD1 CASSGTGMGREQYF TGTGCCAGCAGCGGGACAGGGATGGGTCGCGAGCAGTACTTC
- TRBJ2-3 TRBV6-5 TRBD2 CASRRLAGGTDTQYF TGTGCCAGCAGGCGACTAGCGGGGGGCACAGATACGCAGTATTTT
- TRBJ2-4 TRBV28 - CASSLQGLAKNIQYF TGTGCCAGCAGTTTACAGGGGTTAGCCAAAAACATTCAGTACTTC
- TRBJ2-1 TRBV11-2 - CASSLLVNEQFF TGTGCCAGCAGCTTATTAGTCAATGAGCAGTTCTTC
- TRBJ1-1 TRBV7-2 - CASSPHLNTEAFF TGTGCCAGCAGCCCACACCTGAACACTGAAGCTTTCTTT
- TRBJ2-7 TRBV7-9 - CASSAPLGQVYEQYF TGTGCCAGCAGCGCCCCCCTGGGGCAGGTCTACGAGCAGTACTTC
- TRBJ2-3 TRBV9 - CASSVVGADTQYF TGTGCCAGCAGCGTAGTCGGTGCGGATACGCAGTATTTT
- TRBJ1-6 TRBV11-2 - CASSPGSYNSPLHF TGTGCCAGCAGCCCCGGTTCCTATAATTCACCCCTCCACTTT
- TRBJ1-3 TRBV7-9 - CASSLDSNTIYF TGTGCCAGCAGCTTAGATTCGAACACCATATATTTT
- TRBJ1-5 TRBV5-8 - CASSPGEGSNQPQHF TGTGCCAGCAGCCCCGGGGAGGGGAGCAATCAGCCCCAGCATTTT
- TRBJ1-5 TRBV7-9 - CASSLSGGRPQHF TGTGCCAGCAGCTTAAGCGGGGGGCGGCCCCAGCATTTT
- TRBJ2-7 TRBV12-1 - CASSFYSGKAGGYEQYF TGTGCCAGCAGCTTTTATTCGGGCAAGGCGGGAGGCTACGAGCAGTACTTC
once TRBJ1-5 TRBV6-1 TRBD1 CASSEETGGVPSNQPQHF TGTGCCAGCAGTGAAGAGACAGGGGGCGTTCCCAGCAATCAGCCCCAGCATTTT
- TRBJ1-2 TRBV7-9 - CSSTGGTNYGYTF TGTTCCAGCACTGGCGGTACTAACTATGGCTACACCTTC
- TRBJ1-3 TRBV7-9 - CSSSSPTGGRGNTIYF TGTTCCAGCAGCTCTCCAACTGGGGGCCGTGGAAACACCATATATTTT
- TRBJ2-1 TRBV7-2 - CASSSREPRDNYEDEQFF TGTGCCAGCAGCTCGCGAGAGCCCCGGGACAACTATGAGGATGAGCAGTTCTTC
- TRBJ2-7 TRBV25-1 - CASTSQGGDGHYEQYF TGTGCCAGCACCTCCCAAGGGGGGGACGGTCACTACGAGCAGTACTTC
few TRBJ1-1 TRBV25-1 - CASTRGGGAEAFF TGTGCCAGCACTAGGGGCGGGGGTGCTGAAGCTTTCTTT
few TRBJ2-5 TRBV5-6 TRBD1 CASSEGQGVKTQYF TGTGCCAGCAGCGAGGGACAGGGAGTGAAGACCCAGTACTTC
- TRBJ1-1 TRBV9 - CASSVVGRDTEAFF TGTGCCAGCAGCGTAGTAGGGAGGGACACTGAAGCTTTCTTT
- TRBJ2-3 TRBV6-5 TRBD2 CASSTTGGTTDTQYF TGTGCCAGCAGTACTACGGGGGGTACCACAGATACGCAGTATTTT
- TRBJ1-2 TRBV7-8 - CASSSSRGTGNYGYTF TGTGCCAGCAGCTCCTCCCGGGGGACGGGGAACTATGGCTACACCTTC
- TRBJ2-3 TRBV30 - CAWSVQGSSTDTQYF TGTGCCTGGAGTGTACAGGGTAGCAGCACAGATACGCAGTATTTT
- TRBJ2-3 TRBV5-4 - CASSAQQGQLSDTQYF TGTGCCAGCAGCGCCCAGCAGGGGCAACTTTCAGATACGCAGTATTTT
- TRBJ2-7 TRBV5-1 - CASSIDTSYEQYF TGCGCCAGCAGCATCGACACTTCCTACGAGCAGTACTTC
few TRBJ2-7 TRBV18 - CASSPILTESSYEQYF TGTGCCAGCTCACCAATTTTAACAGAGAGCTCCTACGAGCAGTACTTC
- TRBJ2-2 TRBV7-8 - CASSLSGWAGELFF TGTGCCAGCAGCTTGTCAGGATGGGCCGGGGAGCTGTTTTTT
- TRBJ2-2 TRBV27 - CASSLFAGVTGELFF TGTGCCAGCAGTTTATTCGCAGGGGTCACCGGGGAGCTGTTTTTT
few TRBJ1-2 TRBV30 TRBD1 CAWSVLGTGTHGYTF TGTGCCTGGAGTGTACTTGGGACAGGGACTCATGGCTACACCTTC
few TRBJ1-1 TRBV7-6 TRBD1 CASSIGQVTEAFF TGTGCCAGCAGCATTGGACAGGTTACTGAAGCTTTCTTT
- TRBJ1-5 TRBV5-5 - CASSVDTSRPNQPQHF TGTGCCAGCAGCGTTGACACATCACGGCCGAATCAGCCCCAGCATTTT
- TRBJ2-7 TRBV6-5 - CASSGRKTAYEQYF TGTGCCAGCAGCGGCCGAAAGACAGCCTACGAGCAGTACTTC
few TRBJ2-1 TRBV5-4 - CASSPQVGYNEQFF TGTGCCAGCAGCCCGCAAGTCGGCTACAATGAGCAGTTCTTC
- TRBJ1-6 TRBV28 - CASSSSRRGGTSYNSPLHF TGTGCCAGCAGCTCATCGCGCAGGGGTGGGACCTCCTATAATTCACCCCTCCACTTT